This T cell receptor (beta chain) was sequenced for a study of blood T cell repertoires in COVID-19. At the level of the study: Italy, Spain and the United States were the sources of the convalescent and acute COVID-19 samples.

The V and J ends lost 1 base and 0 bases respectively, with 13 bases between them. There are 17 residues in the CDR3. In germline, CDR1 is SGHTA, CDR2 FQGTGA. The method was immunoSEQ multiplex PCR; TCRdb's version includes in-frame clones alone and lacks a portion of them. Of approximately 350,000 clones listed, roughly 84% are singletons. Sequenced sample: PBMCs or T cells enriched from blood (not recorded which). The receptor was derived from a woman aged 30 to 39 who had recovered from COVID-19. V and J are TRBV7-3 and TRBJ1-3, with D possibly being TRBD1 (6 bases). Written as DNA, the CDR3 is TGTGCCAGCAGCTTAATGGACAGCCACCCCTCTGGAAACACCATATATTTT. This gives the protein CASSLMDSHPSGNTIYF.